The present T cell receptor beta chain was sequenced within a study of Graves' ophthalmopathy and Graves' hyperthyroidism. Study-level results: The majority of expanded thyroid clonotypes above 0.001 frequency also occurred in blood. The model reached 70.59% sensitivity and around 72% specificity for predicting ophthalmopathy progression.

As for this clonotype: The antigen remains undetermined.

Patients newly diagnosed with hyperthyroidism, under 2 months' duration, were aged 18 to 65, the study reports. For repertoire sequencing, the TCR beta CDR3 regions were amplified from RNA transcripts. A first-round RT-PCR used HTBI primers, followed by a second-round multiplex PCR. TCRdb re-analysed the multiplex PCR reads in MiXCR, keeping a single row per CDR3 protein. The table lists 560,000 or so distinct CDR3 sequences, about two fifths of them singletons, with approximately 4.1% in the top ten. This receptor was identified in an adult man with Graves' hyperthyroidism. What was sequenced was peripheral blood or thyroid tissue (not recorded which).

CDR3 loop: CSWDRGDYGYTF. CDR3 DNA: TGCAGCTGGGACAGGGGAGACTATGGCTACACCTTC. The V call is TRBV29-1, the J call TRBJ1-2; 10 bases fit TRBD1. Germline V gene sequence: CDR1 SQVTM, CDR2 ANQGSEA. The trim removed 8 bases at V and 3 bases at J, leaving 3 bases unmatched. The CDR3 is 12 amino acids.